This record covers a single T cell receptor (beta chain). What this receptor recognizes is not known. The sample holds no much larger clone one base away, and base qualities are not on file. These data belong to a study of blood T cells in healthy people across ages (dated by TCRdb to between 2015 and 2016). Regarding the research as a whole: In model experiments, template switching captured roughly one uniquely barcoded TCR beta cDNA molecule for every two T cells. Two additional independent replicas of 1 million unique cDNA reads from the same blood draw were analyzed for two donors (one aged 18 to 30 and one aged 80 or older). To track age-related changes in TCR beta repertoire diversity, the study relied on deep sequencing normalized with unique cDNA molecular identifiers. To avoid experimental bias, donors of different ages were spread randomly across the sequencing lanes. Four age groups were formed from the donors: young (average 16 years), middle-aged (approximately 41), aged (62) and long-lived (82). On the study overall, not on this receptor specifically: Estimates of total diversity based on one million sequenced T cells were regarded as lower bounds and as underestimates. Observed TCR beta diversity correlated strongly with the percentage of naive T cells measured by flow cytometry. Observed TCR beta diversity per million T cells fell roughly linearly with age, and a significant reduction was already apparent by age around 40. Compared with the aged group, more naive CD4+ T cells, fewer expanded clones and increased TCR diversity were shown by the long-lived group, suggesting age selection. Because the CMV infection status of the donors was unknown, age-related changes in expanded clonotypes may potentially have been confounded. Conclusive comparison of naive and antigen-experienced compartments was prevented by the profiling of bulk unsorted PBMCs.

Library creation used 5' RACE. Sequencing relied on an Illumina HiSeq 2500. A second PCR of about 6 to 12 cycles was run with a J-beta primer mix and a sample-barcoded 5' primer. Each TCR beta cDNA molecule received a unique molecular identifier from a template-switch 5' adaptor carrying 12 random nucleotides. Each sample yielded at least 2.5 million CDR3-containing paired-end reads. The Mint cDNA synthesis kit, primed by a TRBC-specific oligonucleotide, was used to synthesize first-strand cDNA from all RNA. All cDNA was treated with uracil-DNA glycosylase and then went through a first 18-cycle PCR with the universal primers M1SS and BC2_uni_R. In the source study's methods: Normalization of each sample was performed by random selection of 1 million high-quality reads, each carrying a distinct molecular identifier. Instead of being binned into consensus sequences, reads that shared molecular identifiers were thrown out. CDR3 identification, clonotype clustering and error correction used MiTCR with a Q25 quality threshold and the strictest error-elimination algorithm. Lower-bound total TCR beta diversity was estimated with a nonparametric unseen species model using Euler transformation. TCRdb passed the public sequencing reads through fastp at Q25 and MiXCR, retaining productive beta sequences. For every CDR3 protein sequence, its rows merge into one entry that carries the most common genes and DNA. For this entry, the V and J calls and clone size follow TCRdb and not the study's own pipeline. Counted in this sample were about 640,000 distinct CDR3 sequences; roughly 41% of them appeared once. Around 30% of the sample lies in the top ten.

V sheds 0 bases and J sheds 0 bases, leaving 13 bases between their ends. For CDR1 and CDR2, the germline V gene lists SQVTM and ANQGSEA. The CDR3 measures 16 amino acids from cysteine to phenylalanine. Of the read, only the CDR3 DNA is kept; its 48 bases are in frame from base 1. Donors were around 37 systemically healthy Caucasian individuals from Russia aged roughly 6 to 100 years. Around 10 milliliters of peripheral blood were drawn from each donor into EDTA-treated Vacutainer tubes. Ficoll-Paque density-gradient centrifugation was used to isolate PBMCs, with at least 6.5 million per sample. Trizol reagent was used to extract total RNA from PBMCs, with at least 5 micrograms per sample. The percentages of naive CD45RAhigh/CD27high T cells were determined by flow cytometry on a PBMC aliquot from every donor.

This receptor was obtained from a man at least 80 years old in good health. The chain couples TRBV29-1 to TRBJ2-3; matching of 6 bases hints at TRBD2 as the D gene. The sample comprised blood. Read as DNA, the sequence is TGCAGCGTTGAAGAGGGAATAGCGGCTAGCACAGATACGCAGTATTTT. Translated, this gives CSVEEGIAASTDTQYF.